This TCR beta chain is from a study of shared clonotypes between healthy human individuals. Overall study findings and caveats: With few donors, the genetic and exposure-history diversity represented was limited.

Regarding this clone: Its antigen is unidentified.

The CDR3 has 14 residues. The V gene's germline CDR1 is SEHNR and CDR2 FQNEAQ (reference sequence). The junction had 9 bases not matched to a gene; V was cut back by 3 bases and J by 8 bases. In the source study's methods: Filtering differed since immunoSEQ provided only junctions, with no quality scores. Data came from immunoSEQ multiplex PCR; TCRdb stores just in-frame clones and leaves some out. The DNA was the basis for D and trimming; V, J and clone size are from that table. The sample holds 2,100,000 or so clones, under 97% seen once. The origin of this receptor is a man between 18 and 29 years old in good health. The sample consisted of naive CD4+ T cells sorted from blood. As to subset: CD45RA+ positively selected. V gene TRBV7-9 combines with J gene TRBJ1-1, with 7 bases matching TRBD1. The CDR3 sequence is CASSFTWTGAEAFF. CDR3 bases: TGTGCCAGCAGCTTTACTTGGACAGGCGCGGAAGCTTTCTTT.